This T cell receptor (beta chain) was observed in a study of T cell responses to AZD1222 COVID-19 vaccine. At the level of the study: The analysis combined second doses at about 4 or about 12 weeks.

This CDR3 region has 13 residues. The V end lost 3 bases, the J end lost 8 bases, and 11 bases lay between the germline ends. The study's findings and limits: The donors showed a predominance of white British ancestry and of females, with possible underestimation of clonal diversity. The peak T cell response came first, and repertoires were sampled only after it.

The data were produced by immunoSEQ multiplex PCR, yet TCRdb's version contains in-frame clones alone and is incomplete. Among around 71,000 clones listed, 70% to 85% were seen once. This clone was seen just once. The antigen is undetermined. The chain recombines TRBV12-3 or TRBV12-4 with TRBJ2-1; D remains ambiguous. Sequenced here: peripheral blood, sampled on day 0 of AZD1222 vaccination. The clonotype was recovered from an adult in good health. The CDR3 region has the DNA TGTGCCAGCAGTTTTAGTTTTTTGGATGAGCAGTTCTTC. Translating gives CASSFSFLDEQFF.